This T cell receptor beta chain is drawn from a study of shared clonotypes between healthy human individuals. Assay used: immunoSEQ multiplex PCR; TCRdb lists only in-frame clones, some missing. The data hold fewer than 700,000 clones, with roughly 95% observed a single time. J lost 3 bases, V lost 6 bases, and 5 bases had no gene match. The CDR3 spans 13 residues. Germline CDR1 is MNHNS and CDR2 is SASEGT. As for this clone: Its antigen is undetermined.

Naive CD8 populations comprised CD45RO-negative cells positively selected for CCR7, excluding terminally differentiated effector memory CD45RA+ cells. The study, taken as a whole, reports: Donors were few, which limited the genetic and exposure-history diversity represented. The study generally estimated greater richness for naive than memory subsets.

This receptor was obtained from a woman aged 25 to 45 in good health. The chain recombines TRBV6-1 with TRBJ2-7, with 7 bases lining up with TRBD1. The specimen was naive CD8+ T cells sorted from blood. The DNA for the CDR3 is TGTGCCAGCAGCGGGACAGCCTACTACGAGCAGTACTTC. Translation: CASSGTAYYEQYF.